Below, 11 T cell receptor beta chains from the same sample are listed, as sequenced in a study of T cell responses to AZD1222 COVID-19 vaccine. Assay: immunoSEQ multiplex PCR; the TCRdb copy retains only in-frame clones and omits some. In the table there are around 190,000 clones, roughly 92% of which are singletons. The source was peripheral blood, collected 28 days after the second AZD1222 dose. These TCRs come from an adult who received the AZD1222 COVID-19 vaccine.

In nucleotides, the CDR3 is TGTGCCAGCAGCTCCCCGGGAAGGGTCGAGGAAAAACTGTTTTTT. Translated: CASSSPGRVEEKLFF. The rearrangement joins TRBV7-2 to TRBJ1-4; D gene unclear. V was pared by 4 bases and J by 8 bases, with 17 bases between. The CDR3 sequence is 15 residues long. From germline, CDR1 is SGHTA and CDR2 FQGNSA.

This clone was found a few times. The chain recombines TRBV11-2 with TRBJ1-1; TRBD1 might be the D (6 bases). The CDR3 is 14 residues long. The V end was cut by 5 bases, the J end by 3 bases, with 13 bases between. Germline values: CDR1 SGHAT, CDR2 FQNNGV. This CDR3 reads CASSETQGHTEAFF. The CDR3 DNA reads TGTGCCAGCAGCGAAACACAGGGACACACTGAAGCTTTCTTT.

V usage is TRBV6-5 and J usage is TRBJ2-3; TRBD2 matches 8 bases. V trimming: 6 bases; J trimming: 4 bases; junction bases outside the gene matches: 9. The CDR3 sequence is 15 residues long. Per the germline V gene, CDR1 is MNHEY and CDR2 is SVGAGI. CDR3 in amino acids: CASSVRGGPADTQYF. The CDR3, as DNA: TGTGCCAGCAGCGTCCGCGGGGGGCCCGCAGATACGCAGTATTTT.

The chain recombines TRBV19 with TRBJ1-2; the D is unclear. The CDR3 has 13 amino acids. Germline loops: CDR1 LNHDA, CDR2 SQIVND (reference sequence). The V end lost 10 bases, the J end lost 4 bases, and 16 bases lay between the germline ends. The CDR3 reads CAIGGRPGYGYTF. The DNA of the CDR3 is TGTGCCATTGGTGGGAGGCCTGGCTATGGCTACACCTTC.

The chain carries TRBV13 and TRBJ1-5; 7 bases match TRBD1. V shed 5 bases and J 1 base; nucleotides not matched to a gene: 2. The length of the CDR3 is 14 residues. Germline-derived CDR1 and CDR2 are PRHDT and FYEKMQ (reference sequence). CDR3 sequence: CASSRGQSNQPQHF. The CDR3 DNA reads TGTGCCAGCAGCCGGGGACAGAGCAATCAGCCCCAGCATTTT.

In its sample, this clone was seen once. The V call is TRBV7-6, the J call TRBJ1-5; D not resolved. The V end lost 1 base, the J end lost 0 bases, and 10 bases lay between the germline ends. Germline V gives CDR1 SGHVS, CDR2 FNYEAQ. The CDR3 has 16 residues. CDR3 region: CASSLEVVHSNQPQHF. The CDR3 coding sequence is TGTGCCAGCAGCTTAGAGGTGGTTCATAGCAATCAGCCCCAGCATTTT.

The chain is built from TRBV6-2 or TRBV6-3 and TRBJ2-6, with D uncertain. The germline V gene has CDR1 MNHEY and CDR2 SVGEGT. V gave up 2 bases and J gave up 1 base, with 6 bases separating them. The length of the CDR3 is 15 residues. As DNA, the CDR3 is TGTGCCAGCAGTTACGGGGAATCTGGGGCCAACGTCCTGACTTTC. This codes for CASSYGESGANVLTF.

CDR3 bases: TGTGCCTGGAGTGTGAGGGAGTTGCAGCCCCAGCATTTT. It codes for CAWSVRELQPQHF. The chain has TRBV30 and TRBJ1-5; no definite D call. V shed 0 bases and J shed 7 bases, with 10 bases lying between them. The CDR3 is made up of 13 amino acids. CDR1 is GTSNPN, CDR2 SVGIG, per germline (reference sequence).

The rearrangement links TRBV7-3 to TRBJ2-1, with 8 bases identical to TRBD2. In germline, CDR1 is SGHTA, CDR2 FQGTGA. The V gene end was trimmed by 5 bases and the J gene end by 12 bases; junction bases not matched to a gene: 12. This CDR3 is 14 amino acids long. The CDR3: CASSPPGLGSAQFF. The CDR3 coding sequence is TGTGCCAGCAGCCCTCCGGGACTAGGGTCGGCGCAGTTCTTC.

The chain uses TRBV5-4 and TRBJ2-7; 10 nucleotides line up with TRBD1. Trimming took 4 bases from V and 2 from J; bases not matched to a gene: 9. Germline V gene sequence: CDR1 SGHNT, CDR2 YYREEE (reference sequence). This CDR3 has 16 amino acids. This CDR3 is CASSPPGQGTTYEQYF. The CDR3 coding sequence is TGTGCCAGCAGCCCACCGGGACAGGGGACTACCTACGAGCAGTACTTC.

The chain uses TRBV28 and TRBJ1-1; 10 bases agree with TRBD1. The CDR3 runs to 14 residues. Germline loops: CDR1 MDHEN, CDR2 SYDVKM. Trimming removed 6 bases from V and 3 bases from J; junction bases left unmatched: 4. The CDR3 reads CASRSGTGDTEAFF. The CDR3 DNA reads as TGTGCCAGCAGGTCCGGGACAGGGGACACTGAAGCTTTCTTT.